The clone carrying this TCR beta chain was seen only a few times. Its cognate antigen is unknown. This specimen comes from a study of T cell repertoires in cytomegalovirus infection. Findings and caveats of the study: Summed frequency of public TCR beta families distinguished CMV carriers with the relevant HLA.

This CDR3 contains 14 residues. Trimming shortened V by 1 base and J by 7 bases, and 14 bases separated the two germline ends. Germline V gives CDR1 SGHVS, CDR2 FNYEAQ. TCRdb fed the reads into MiXCR, producing one record per CDR3 protein. The table has more than 85,000 distinct CDR3 sequences, approximately 28% seen once; the top ten hold about 81%. The specimen comprised CD8+ T cells from cultured PBMCs, sampled from culture after CMV antigen stimulation. V usage is TRBV7-6 and J usage is TRBJ2-7, with D possibly TRBD2 on 7 matching bases. The sequence was obtained from a human donor in good health (CMV status not recorded). Some clones in this sample may be carry-over from other donors' samples. The chain's CDR3 is CASSLEGGSTEQYF. The CDR3 region has the DNA TGTGCCAGCAGCTTAGAGGGGGGGTCTACGGAGCAGTACTTC.